These 26 T cell receptor beta chains share one sample of origin, sequenced in a study of blood T cell repertoires in COVID-19. Libraries were prepared by immunoSEQ multiplex PCR; TCRdb keeps only in-frame clonotypes and omits some of them. The repertoire holds hundreds of thousands of clones, with over 85% as singletons. Sequenced: PBMCs or T cells enriched from blood (not recorded which). These receptors were obtained from a woman in her forties or fifties who had been exposed to COVID-19.

V is TRBV5-1 and J is TRBJ2-3; weak D call: TRBD2 (5 bases). V was clipped by 5 bases and J by 4 bases, with 17 bases between them. Germline V gene data show CDR1 as SGHRS and CDR2 as YFSETQ. CDR3 length equals 15 residues. The CDR3: CASRSETGGSDTQYF. In nucleotides, the CDR3 is TGCGCCAGCAGGTCAGAAACGGGCGGGTCAGATACGCAGTATTTT.

In its sample, this clone was seen once. This rearrangement joins TRBV6-9 to TRBJ2-3; the match to TRBD2 covers 8 bases. The trim removed 1 base at V and 2 bases at J, leaving 5 bases unmatched. CDR3 length equals 16 residues. Germline CDR1 and CDR2: MNHGY and SVAAGI. The CDR3 here is CASSYYRGGTTDTQYF. CDR3 nucleotides: TGTGCCAGCAGTTATTATCGGGGGGGCACCACAGATACGCAGTATTTT.

The V and J genes are TRBV5-1 and TRBJ2-3, with 12 bases matching TRBD1. The germline CDR1 and CDR2 sequences are SGHRS and YFSETQ. This CDR3 spans 19 amino acids. V lost 4 bases and J lost 5; bases outside the gene matches: 17. The CDR3 DNA sequence: TGCGCCAGCAGCGCGGCGGGACAGGGGGCCTCTCCGGTTCGAGATACGCAGTATTTT. Translation: CASSAAGQGASPVRDTQYF. Filled out from reference TRBV5-1 and TRBJ2-3, the complete variable domain reads KAGVTQTPRYLIKTRGQQVTLSCSPISGHRSVSWYQQTPGQGLQFLFEYFSETQRNKGNFPGRFSGRQFSNSRSEMNVSTLELGDSALYLCASSAAGQGASPVRDTQYFGPGTRLTVL.

V gene TRBV2 combines with J gene TRBJ1-1; D gene uncertain. The germline V and J ends were trimmed by 3 bases and 11 bases, with 7 bases remaining between them. Looked up from germline, CDR1 is SNHLY and CDR2 is FYNNEI. The CDR3 consists of 10 residues. CDR3 region: CASSDTEAFF. In DNA, the CDR3 is TGTGCCAGCAGTGACACGGAGGCTTTCTTT.

Turning to this clone: Germline is not matched at one junction end, which may reflect a read error. V usage is TRBV7-7 and J usage is TRBJ2-7; 10 positions agree with TRBD2. The CDR3 consists of 14 residues. Germline CDR1 and CDR2: SSHAT and FNYEAQ (reference sequence). CDR3 sequence reads: CASSFGTSVGEQYF. The CDR3 region has the DNA TGTGCTAGCAGCTTCGGGACTAGCGTTGGCGAGCAGTACTTC.

The chain couples TRBV5-5 to TRBJ2-1; D is ambiguous. With 0 bases removed from V and 7 bases from J, the gap between germline ends came to 20 bases. The germline CDR1 and CDR2 sequences are SGHKS and YYEKEE (reference sequence). The CDR3 extends over 17 amino acids. The CDR3 DNA sequence: TGTGCCAGCAGCTTGGCTCCCAATATAGGAGTCCCTAATGAGCAGTTCTTC. Its translation: CASSLAPNIGVPNEQFF. Together with reference TRBV5-5 and TRBJ2-1, the CDR3 gives the full variable domain: DAGVTQSPTHLIKTRGQQVTLRCSPISGHKSVSWYQQVLGQGPQFIFQYYEKEERGRGNFPDRFSARQFPNYSSELNVNALLLGDSALYLCASSLAPNIGVPNEQFFGPGTRLTVL.

The chain employs TRBV5-1 and TRBJ1-1; the D gene is possibly TRBD1 (6 bases). Germline V gene lookup returns CDR1 SGHRS and CDR2 YFSETQ. V was pared by 4 bases and J by 2 bases, with 12 bases between. This CDR3 has 14 amino acids. The DNA for the CDR3 is TGCGCCAGCAGCCGGGACACCCTTAACACTGAAGCTTTCTTT. Translation: CASSRDTLNTEAFF.

The J gene is TRBJ1-5, the V gene TRBV28, with a tentative D call TRBD1 (6 bases). CDR1 and CDR2 (germline): MDHEN, SYDVKM. The CDR3 totals 14 residues. Trimming took 5 bases from V and 3 from J, leaving 11 bases between them. Here the CDR3 reads CASSSGQPNQPQHF. The CDR3 coding sequence is TGTGCCAGCAGTAGCGGACAGCCCAATCAGCCCCAGCATTTT.

This sequence joins TRBV30 and TRBJ1-1; 7 positions agree with TRBD1. Germline trimming cut 3 bases from V and 0 bases from J; bases unmatched to any gene: 7. The CDR3 spans 15 residues. The germline gives CDR1 GTSNPN, CDR2 SVGIG (reference sequence). CDR3: CAWSPLRGLNTEAFF. The CDR3 DNA reads as TGTGCCTGGAGCCCTCTGAGGGGGCTGAACACTGAAGCTTTCTTT.

This rearrangement joins TRBV2 to TRBJ2-6; D is undetermined. This CDR3 spans 15 amino acids. Germline V gives CDR1 SNHLY, CDR2 FYNNEI. V shed 7 bases and J shed 0 bases, with 10 bases lying between them. For the CDR3, the DNA is TGTGCCAGCAAGCAAGAAAACTCTGGGGCCAACGTCCTGACTTTC. Translated: CASKQENSGANVLTF.

This chain connects TRBV15 to TRBJ1-6, with D perhaps matching TRBD1 (6 bases). The V end was cut by 2 bases, the J end by 9 bases, with 8 bases between. The CDR3 covers 13 residues. Germline CDR1 reads LNHNV; CDR2 reads YYDKDF (reference sequence). CDR3 nucleotides: TGTGCCACCAGCAGACAGGGGTCTTCACCCCTCCACTTT. This sequence encodes CATSRQGSSPLHF.

This chain joins TRBV30 and TRBJ1-2; tentatively, D is TRBD1 (6 bases). Trimming pared 5 bases from V and 4 bases from J, leaving 14 bases between. Germline V gene lookup returns CDR1 GTSNPN and CDR2 SVGIG (reference sequence). The length of the CDR3 is 13 residues. The CDR3 is CAWGVSRGYGYTF. CDR3 nucleotide sequence: TGTGCCTGGGGCGTCAGCAGGGGCTATGGCTACACCTTC. Supplemented by reference TRBV30 and TRBJ1-2, the full variable domain reads SQTIHQWPATLVQPVGSPLSLECTVEGTSNPNLYWYRQAAGRGLQLLFYSVGIGQISSEVPQNLSASRPQDRQFILSSKKLLLSDSGFYLCAWGVSRGYGYTFGSGTRLTVV.

The chain links TRBV5-8 to TRBJ2-3, with 12 bases lining up with TRBD1. Germline V CDR1 and CDR2: SGHTS, YDEGEE. V was pared by 5 bases and J by 7 bases, with 8 bases of the junction left unmatched. This CDR3 contains 15 residues. The CDR3 spells CASRPGTGGFYTQYF. The CDR3 coding sequence is TGTGCCAGCAGACCCGGGACAGGGGGCTTTTATACGCAGTATTTT.

This chain uses TRBV7-9 with TRBJ1-1, with 11 bases lining up with TRBD1. Germline lookup yields CDR1 SEHNR and CDR2 FQNEAQ (reference sequence). Trimming removed 5 bases from V and 4 bases from J; junction bases left unmatched: 18. The CDR3 has 19 amino acids. CDR3 residues: CASSQLKSPVGTGGTEAFF. CDR3 nucleotide sequence: TGTGCCAGCAGCCAATTAAAATCCCCCGTCGGGACAGGGGGCACTGAAGCTTTCTTT.

The chain has TRBV10-3 and TRBJ2-2, with 10 bases lining up with TRBD1. Unmatched junction bases numbered 6, after V lost 10 bases and J lost 4 bases. This CDR3 spans 14 amino acids. Germline V CDR1 and CDR2: ENHRY, SYGVKD. This CDR3 is CATRQGAGTGELFF. The CDR3 nucleotides read TGTGCCACCCGACAGGGGGCTGGCACCGGGGAGCTGTTTTTT.

The chain carries TRBV3-1 (or the pseudogene TRBV3-2) and TRBJ2-3, with D perhaps matching TRBD1 (7 bases). Germline assignment: CDR1 LGHDT and CDR2 YNNKEL (reference sequence). The V end lost 4 bases, the J end lost 4 bases, and 15 bases lay between the germline ends. The CDR3 consists of 15 residues. The CDR3 spells CASSPGQGGADTQYF. CDR3 DNA sequence: TGTGCCAGCAGCCCCGGGCAGGGGGGAGCAGATACGCAGTATTTT.

The J gene is TRBJ1-1, the V gene TRBV6-5, with D hard to call. From germline, CDR1 is MNHEY and CDR2 SVGAGI. The V and J ends lost 6 bases and 5 bases respectively, with 13 bases between them. CDR3 size: 13 residues. In DNA form, the CDR3 reads TGTGCCAGCAGCCCGACGCTCGGGACTGAAGCTTTCTTT. Translation gives CASSPTLGTEAFF.

The rearrangement joins TRBV18 to TRBJ2-7, with 9 bases that match TRBD1. The V and J ends lost 4 bases and 3 bases, in that order; junction bases with no gene match: 4. Germline V gene sequence: CDR1 KGHSH, CDR2 LQKENI. There are 14 residues in the CDR3. CDR3 loop: CASSRVTGGYEQYF. CDR3 in DNA: TGTGCCAGCTCACGGGTGACAGGGGGCTACGAGCAGTACTTC.

The chain couples TRBV9 to TRBJ1-2; 9 positions match TRBD1. In germline, CDR1 is SGDLS, CDR2 YYNGEE. This CDR3 is 14 amino acids long. V trimming: 4 bases; J trimming: 2 bases; junction bases outside the gene matches: 3. CDR3 region: CASSLGQGNYGYTF. The CDR3, as DNA: TGTGCCAGCAGCCTCGGACAGGGGAACTATGGCTACACCTTC.

This clone appeared once. The CDR3 loop is CATSLGGLVYEQYF. The CDR3 DNA follows: TGTGCCACCAGCTTAGGAGGTTTGGTCTACGAGCAGTACTTC. This rearrangement joins TRBV15 to TRBJ2-7, with a tentative D call TRBD2 (5 bases). Trimming cost V 5 bases and J 3 bases, with 14 bases left between them. The CDR3 runs 14 residues. Germline CDR1 reads LNHNV; CDR2 reads YYDKDF (reference sequence).

The rearrangement joins TRBV11-2 to TRBJ2-7; the match to TRBD1 covers 9 bases. Germline assignment: CDR1 SGHAT and CDR2 FQNNGV. J was trimmed by 0 bases and V by 5 bases; bases with no gene match: 8. This CDR3 is built from 16 residues. CDR3 amino acids: CASSDWDRESSYEQYF. CDR3 DNA sequence: TGTGCCAGCAGCGATTGGGACAGGGAAAGCTCCTACGAGCAGTACTTC.

The V gene is TRBV3-1 (or the pseudogene TRBV3-2), the J gene TRBJ2-1; 9 nucleotides match TRBD1. CDR1 is LGHDT, CDR2 YNNKEL, per germline (reference sequence). V shed 6 bases, J shed 9 bases, and the junction held 6 bases outside the gene matches. The CDR3 is 13 amino acids. The CDR3 DNA reads as TGTGCCAGCAGGCATACAGGGGGCGGTGAGCAGTTCTTC. Translation: CASRHTGGGEQFF.

The chain has TRBV28 and TRBJ2-1; the D is unclear. The CDR3 loop spans 14 amino acids. V lost 6 bases, J lost 0 bases, and 9 bases lay in between. Germline CDR1 reads MDHEN; CDR2 reads SYDVKM. DNA of the CDR3: TGTGCCAGCAGGCAACCGAGCTCCTACAATGAGCAGTTCTTC. Protein product: CASRQPSSYNEQFF. Complete variable domain (other parts from reference TRBV28 and TRBJ2-1): DVKVTQSSRYLVKRTGEKVFLECVQDMDHENMFWYRQDPGLGLRLIYFSYDVKMKEKGDIPEGYSVSREKKERFSLILESASTNQTSMYLCASRQPSSYNEQFFGPGTRLTVL.

J is TRBJ2-1 and V is TRBV4-1; TRBD2 aligns across 8 bases. The CDR3 runs 17 residues. Trimming took 7 bases from V and 8 from J; bases not matched to a gene: 19. Germline CDR1 and CDR2: MGHRA and YSYEKL. Written as DNA, the CDR3 is TGCGCCAGCACTATCAAGGCTCTCGGGGGGGGTGTTTATGAGCAGTTCTTC. Its protein product is CASTIKALGGGVYEQFF.

The V and J genes are TRBV2 and TRBJ1-5; D call uncertain. CDR3 length: 14 residues. In germline, CDR1 is SNHLY, CDR2 FYNNEI. The V end was cut by 3 bases, the J end by 4 bases, with 10 bases between. The CDR3: CASSDPGFNQPQHF. The CDR3 DNA follows: TGTGCCAGCAGTGACCCAGGATTTAATCAGCCCCAGCATTTT.

The chain uses TRBV2 and TRBJ1-5, with D perhaps TRBD1 (5 bases). V lost 1 base to trimming and J lost 5 bases, with 9 bases between them. This CDR3 region has 14 residues. Germline assignment: CDR1 SNHLY and CDR2 FYNNEI. The CDR3 bases are TGTGCCAGCAGTGAAGAAGGGGTAGATCAGCCCCAGCATTTT. It translates to CASSEEGVDQPQHF.